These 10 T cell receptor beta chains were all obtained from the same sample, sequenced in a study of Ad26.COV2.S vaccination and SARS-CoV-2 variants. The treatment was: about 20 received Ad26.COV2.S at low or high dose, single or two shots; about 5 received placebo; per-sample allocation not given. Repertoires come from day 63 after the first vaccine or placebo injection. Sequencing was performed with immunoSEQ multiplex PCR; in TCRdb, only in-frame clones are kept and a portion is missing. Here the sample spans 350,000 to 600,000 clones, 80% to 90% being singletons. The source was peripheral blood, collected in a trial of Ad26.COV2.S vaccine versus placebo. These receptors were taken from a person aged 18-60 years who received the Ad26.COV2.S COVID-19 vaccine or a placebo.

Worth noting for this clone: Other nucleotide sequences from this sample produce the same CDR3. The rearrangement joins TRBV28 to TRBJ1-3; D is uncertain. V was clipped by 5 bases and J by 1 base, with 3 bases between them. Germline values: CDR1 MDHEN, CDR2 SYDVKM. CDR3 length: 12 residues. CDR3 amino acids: CASSRSGNTIYF. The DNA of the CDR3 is TGTGCCAGCAGTAGGTCTGGAAACACCATATATTTT.

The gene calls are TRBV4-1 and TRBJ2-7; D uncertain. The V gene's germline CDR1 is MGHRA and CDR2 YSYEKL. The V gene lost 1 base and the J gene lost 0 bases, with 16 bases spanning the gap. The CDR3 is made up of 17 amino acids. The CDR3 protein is CASSQVVAGISSYEQYF. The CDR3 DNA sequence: TGCGCCAGCAGCCAAGTGGTAGCAGGAATCAGCTCCTACGAGCAGTACTTC.

DNA of the CDR3: TGTGCCAGCAGTTATAGATTCCCGGGACACCTTGAAGCTTTCTTT. This codes for CASSYRFPGHLEAFF. This chain joins TRBV28 and TRBJ1-1, with a weak D call TRBD1 (6 bases). The CDR3 runs to 15 residues. The germline V gene encodes CDR1 MDHEN and CDR2 SYDVKM. The V end was cut by 4 bases, the J end by 7 bases, with 19 bases between.

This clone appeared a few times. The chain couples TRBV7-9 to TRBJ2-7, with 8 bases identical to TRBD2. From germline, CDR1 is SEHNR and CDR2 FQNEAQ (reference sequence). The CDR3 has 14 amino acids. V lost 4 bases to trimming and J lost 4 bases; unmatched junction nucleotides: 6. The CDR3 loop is CASSSAGGAYEQYF. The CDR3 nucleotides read TGTGCCAGCAGCTCCGCCGGGGGGGCGTACGAGCAGTACTTC.

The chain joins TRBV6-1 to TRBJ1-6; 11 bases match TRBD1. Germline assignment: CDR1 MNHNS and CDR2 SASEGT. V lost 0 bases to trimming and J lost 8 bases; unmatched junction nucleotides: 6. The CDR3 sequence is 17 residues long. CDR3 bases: TGTGCCAGCAGTGAAGCGCGGACAGGGGGCGCGGATTCACCCCTCCACTTT. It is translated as CASSEARTGGADSPLHF.

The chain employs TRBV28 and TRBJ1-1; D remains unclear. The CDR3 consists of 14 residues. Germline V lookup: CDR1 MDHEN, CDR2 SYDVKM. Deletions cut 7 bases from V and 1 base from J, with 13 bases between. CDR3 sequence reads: CASNPAGANTEAFF. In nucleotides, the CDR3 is TGTGCCAGCAATCCCGCCGGTGCGAACACTGAAGCTTTCTTT.

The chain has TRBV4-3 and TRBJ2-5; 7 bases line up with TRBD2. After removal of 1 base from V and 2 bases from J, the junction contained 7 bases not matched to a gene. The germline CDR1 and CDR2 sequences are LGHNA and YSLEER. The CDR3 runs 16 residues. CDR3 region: CASSQVAGEEQETQYF. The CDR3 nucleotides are TGCGCCAGCAGCCAAGTGGCGGGGGAGGAACAAGAGACCCAGTACTTC.

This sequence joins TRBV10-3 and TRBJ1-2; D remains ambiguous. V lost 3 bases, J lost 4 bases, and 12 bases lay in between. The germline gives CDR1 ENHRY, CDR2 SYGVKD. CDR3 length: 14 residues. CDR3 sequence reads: CAISEGAEAYGYTF. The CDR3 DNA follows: TGTGCCATCAGTGAAGGCGCAGAAGCCTATGGCTACACCTTC.

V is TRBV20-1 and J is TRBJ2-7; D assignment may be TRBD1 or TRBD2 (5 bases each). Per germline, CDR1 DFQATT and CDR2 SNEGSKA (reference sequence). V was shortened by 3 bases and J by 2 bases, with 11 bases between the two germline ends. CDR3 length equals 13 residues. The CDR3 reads CSASEGRTYEQYF. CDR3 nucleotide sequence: TGCAGTGCTAGTGAGGGGCGTACCTACGAGCAGTACTTC.

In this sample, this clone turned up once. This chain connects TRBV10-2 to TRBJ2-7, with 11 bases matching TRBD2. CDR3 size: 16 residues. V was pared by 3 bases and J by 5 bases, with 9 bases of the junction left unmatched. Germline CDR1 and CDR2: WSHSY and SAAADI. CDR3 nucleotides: TGCGCCAGCAGTGATAGTTCTAGCGGGAGGTGGCACGAGCAGTACTTC. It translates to CASSDSSSGRWHEQYF.